These T cell receptor beta chains were read from a single sample in a study of early T cells in non-severe SARS-CoV-2 infection. A single record per CDR3 protein comes from TCRdb applying MiXCR to the 5' RACE reads. The table records 75,000 to 90,000 distinct CDR3 sequences, 15% of them present only once. Sequencing was done on a sample of whole blood. These receptors all come from an adult who was a healthcare worker with PCR-confirmed SARS-CoV-2 infection or an uninfected control (not recorded which). Both conserved end residues are trimmed from each CDR3.

v_call: TRBV29-1; j_call: TRBJ2-3; cdr3_aa: SVAYAGGLDTQY
v_call: TRBV11-2; j_call: TRBJ1-1; cdr3_aa: ASSLRYGVTEAF
v_call: TRBV20-1; j_call: TRBJ2-7; cdr3_aa: SATLAGGPYEQY
v_call: TRBV5-5; j_call: TRBJ2-1; cdr3_aa: ASSLGGRDEQF
v_call: TRBV20-1; j_call: TRBJ2-1; cdr3_aa: SAVGEPKSYNEQF
v_call: TRBV2; j_call: TRBJ2-1; cdr3_aa: ASSDRDSSYNEQF
v_call: TRBV11-2; j_call: TRBJ2-3; cdr3_aa: ASSPTAGLAGTDTQY
v_call: TRBV7-9; j_call: TRBJ2-1; cdr3_aa: ASSEGANEQF
v_call: TRBV28; j_call: TRBJ2-1; cdr3_aa: ASSSHGNNEQF
v_call: TRBV7-6; j_call: TRBJ2-3; cdr3_aa: ASSTTSGLADTQY
v_call: TRBV30; j_call: TRBJ1-1; cdr3_aa: ARREGQFYTEAF
v_call: TRBV29-1; j_call: TRBJ2-7; cdr3_aa: SVGRGRRYEQY
v_call: TRBV20-1; j_call: TRBJ2-1; cdr3_aa: SARPRTTYNEQF
v_call: TRBV5-6; j_call: TRBJ1-2; cdr3_aa: ASSQIRTEAIYGYT
v_call: TRBV29-1; j_call: TRBJ2-5; cdr3_aa: SVAVAEETQY
v_call: TRBV30; j_call: TRBJ2-2; cdr3_aa: AWVPPSRELF
v_call: TRBV11-1; j_call: TRBJ2-3; cdr3_aa: ASSLGTTDTQY
v_call: TRBV2; j_call: TRBJ2-1; cdr3_aa: ASSAGSLPEQF
v_call: TRBV20-1; j_call: TRBJ2-7; cdr3_aa: SARRTAALSYEQY
v_call: TRBV28; j_call: TRBJ2-7; cdr3_aa: ASSWTGIYEQY
v_call: TRBV5-1; j_call: TRBJ2-7; cdr3_aa: ASSRDSSTYEQY
v_call: TRBV11-2; j_call: TRBJ2-3; cdr3_aa: ASGRSGTDTQY
v_call: TRBV7-3; j_call: TRBJ2-3; cdr3_aa: ASSLSGGGADTQY
v_call: TRBV20-1; j_call: TRBJ2-5; cdr3_aa: SARAAVLAGDETQY
v_call: TRBV4-1; j_call: TRBJ2-1; cdr3_aa: ASSPPRGGPAAHHEQF
v_call: TRBV6-1; j_call: TRBJ2-2; cdr3_aa: ASRAGTGGPGELF
v_call: TRBV20-1; j_call: TRBJ2-7; cdr3_aa: SAPGLAGTLSYEQY
v_call: TRBV3-1; j_call: TRBJ2-4; cdr3_aa: ASSLSDRHNIQY
v_call: TRBV25-1; j_call: TRBJ2-2; cdr3_aa: ATGLAGPGELF
v_call: TRBV28; j_call: TRBJ2-7; cdr3_aa: ASTVVGQNEQY
v_call: TRBV19; j_call: TRBJ2-7; cdr3_aa: ASSIDEGRYYEQY
v_call: TRBV5-1; j_call: TRBJ2-7; cdr3_aa: ASSYPRGGDPYEQY
v_call: TRBV9; j_call: TRBJ2-1; cdr3_aa: ASSVAEGYNEQF
v_call: TRBV19; j_call: TRBJ1-1; cdr3_aa: ASSVKGARATEAF
v_call: TRBV20-1; j_call: TRBJ2-3; cdr3_aa: SASGGTDTQY